The rows below give T cell receptor beta chains drawn from one sample of a study of blood T cell repertoires in COVID-19. Assay: immunoSEQ multiplex PCR; the TCRdb copy retains only in-frame clones and omits some. The data show hundreds of thousands of clones, around 86% seen once. Sequencing was done on a sample of peripheral blood. These receptors all stem from a woman aged 55-69 years who had recovered from COVID-19. Each CDR3 is given with its conserved first and last residue. D genes are given only for firm matches. Size is stated for part of the rows, as once, few or many counts, or as a class when the clone is expanded.

D	V	size	J	DNA	CDR3
TRBD1	TRBV5-1	-	TRBJ2-3	TGCGCCAGCAGCTTCGGACGGACAGGGGGCGCAGATACGCAGTATTTT	CASSFGRTGGADTQYF
TRBD2	TRBV18	-	TRBJ2-5	TGTGCCAGCTCACCAAGTCTAGCGGGGAGCCAAGAGACCCAGTACTTC	CASSPSLAGSQETQYF
TRBD1	TRBV29-1	-	TRBJ2-5	TGCAGCGTTGAAGATTGGGGGGACAGGCAGTACTTC	CSVEDWGDRQYF
TRBD1	TRBV5-1	-	TRBJ2-6	TGCGCCAGCAGCGCCGACAGGGCTGGGGCCAACGTCCTGACTTTC	CASSADRAGANVLTF
-	TRBV19	-	TRBJ1-2	TGTGCCAGTAGTCTTGGGGCAGCTGGGAACTATGGCTACACCTTC	CASSLGAAGNYGYTF
TRBD2	TRBV6-1	-	TRBJ2-5	TGTGCCAGCAGTGAGCTGGCGGGGGGACAGACCCAGTACTTC	CASSELAGGQTQYF
TRBD1	TRBV9	-	TRBJ1-2	TGTGCCAGCAGTGGAGCTAGACAGGGCATTTACTATGGCTACACCTTC	CASSGARQGIYYGYTF
TRBD1	TRBV6-6	-	TRBJ2-7	TGTGCCAGCAGTTACTACGACAGGGCCTACGAGCAGTACTTC	CASSYYDRAYEQYF
TRBD2	TRBV5-8	-	TRBJ2-7	TGTGCCTTTCGGCAGCGGGGGCGGTACGAGCAGTACTTC	CAFRQRGRYEQYF
-	TRBV5-1	-	TRBJ2-2	TGCGCCAGCAGCTTCGACATAGCGAACACCGGGGAGCTGTTTTTT	CASSFDIANTGELFF
-	TRBV18	-	TRBJ1-1	TGTGCCAGCTCACGGGAGGGAGGGGCTGAAGCTTTCTTT	CASSREGGAEAFF
TRBD1	TRBV2	-	TRBJ1-3	TGTGCCAGCAGCGGGACAGGGGCGGGAAACACCATATATTTT	CASSGTGAGNTIYF
-	TRBV3-1/TRBV3-2	-	TRBJ1-5	TGTGCCAGCACCTCGGGGGTAGGCAATCAGCCCCAGCATTTT	CASTSGVGNQPQHF
-	TRBV7-2	once	TRBJ2-3	TGTGCCAGCAGCAATACAGCCTCGGGCACAGATACGCAGTATTTT	CASSNTASGTDTQYF
TRBD1	TRBV11-3	-	TRBJ1-3	TGTGCCAGCAGCCCCCTCCGGGACAGGGTTCCCAACACCATATATTTT	CASSPLRDRVPNTIYF
-	TRBV7-2	-	TRBJ2-4	TGTGCCAGCAGCCCCCGGGTCCCAAACATTCAGTACTTC	CASSPRVPNIQYF
TRBD2	TRBV18	few	TRBJ2-2	TGTGCCAGCTCACCACCGGGGGGGACTACGAACACCGGGGAGCTGTTTTTT	CASSPPGGTTNTGELFF
TRBD1	TRBV28	-	TRBJ2-1	TGTGCCAGCAGTCGACAGGGATGGAATGAGCAGTTCTTC	CASSRQGWNEQFF
-	TRBV7-7	once	TRBJ2-7	TGTGCTAGCAGCTTAGGACCAGGTCTCTCCTACGAGCAGTACTTC	CASSLGPGLSYEQYF
-	TRBV6-5	-	TRBJ2-1	TGTGCCAGCACTCTGGACTGGACCTACAATGAGCAGTTCTTC	CASTLDWTYNEQFF
TRBD1	TRBV6-5	-	TRBJ2-7	TGTGCCAGCAACCCGGGACAGGAAACCCAGTACTTC	CASNPGQETQYF
TRBD1	TRBV7-8	-	TRBJ1-6	TGTGCCAGCAGCCTCCTACAGGGGCCCTCTTCACCCCTCCACTTT	CASSLLQGPSSPLHF
-	TRBV6-5	-	TRBJ1-2	TGTGCCAGCAGTTACAAGGCAGGGCAGAGCTATGGCTACACCTTC	CASSYKAGQSYGYTF
-	TRBV27	-	TRBJ1-1	TGTGCCAGCAGCCACGGGGCAAAGGACAGGAACACTGAAGCTTTCTTT	CASSHGAKDRNTEAFF
TRBD2	TRBV6-4	once	TRBJ2-1	TGTGCCAGCAGTGTTTTTCCCCTAGCGGTCAATGAGCAGTTCTTC	CASSVFPLAVNEQFF
-	TRBV11-3	-	TRBJ2-2	TGTGCCAGCAGCTCCGGACAACTCGGGGAGCTGTTTTTT	CASSSGQLGELFF
TRBD1	TRBV5-4	-	TRBJ2-7	TGTGCCAGCAGCTTGGCCGCAGGGGGCGCCTACGAGCAGTACTTC	CASSLAAGGAYEQYF
-	TRBV19	-	TRBJ1-6	TGTGCCAGCACTCCCTCCTATAATTCACCCCTCCACTTT	CASTPSYNSPLHF